This is a list of T cell receptor beta chains from one sample in a study of T cells after yellow fever vaccination. TCRdb reprocessed the 5' RACE reads with MiXCR, giving one entry per CDR3 protein. The top ten clones hold roughly 13% of a sample with around 550,000 distinct CDR3 sequences, about 19% of them seen once. The starting material was PBMCs, obtained 15 days after the yellow fever booster vaccination. Receptors originate from a man aged 25-40 years who received the YFV17D yellow fever vaccine. The CDR3 runs from the conserved cysteine through the conserved F or W. D genes are given only for firm matches. Some rows mark clone size as missing; the rest say once, few, many or name a class of expanded clone.

d_call	v_call	clone_size	j_call	cdr3_aa	cdr3_nt
.	TRBV20-1	.	TRBJ2-1	CSAIRGGEQFF	TGCAGTGCTATACGAGGTGGTGAGCAGTTCTTC
TRBD2	TRBV5-5	few	TRBJ2-5	CASSLGGLASETQYF	TGTGCCAGCAGCTTGGGGGGACTAGCGTCCGAGACCCAGTACTTC
.	TRBV29-1	few	TRBJ2-7	CSAARASGLTGAKQYF	TGCAGCGCCGCCCGCGCGTCAGGACTCACAGGCGCAAAGCAGTACTTC
.	TRBV12-3/TRBV12-4	few	TRBJ2-1	CAGSGGNEQFF	TGTGCCGGTTCAGGCGGCAATGAGCAGTTCTTC
.	TRBV5-1	.	TRBJ2-2	CASSLMAVNTGELFF	TGCGCCAGCAGCTTAATGGCAGTTAACACCGGGGAGCTGTTTTTT
.	TRBV2	.	TRBJ1-2	CASGWERCTF	TGTGCCAGCGGATGGGAGAGATGCACCTTC
.	TRBV5-1	few	TRBJ2-3	CASSLASALAQYF	TGCGCCAGCAGCTTGGCCTCTGCGCTCGCGCAGTATTTT
TRBD1	TRBV12-3/TRBV12-4	.	TRBJ2-1	CASRRTGPYNEQFF	TGTGCCAGCAGGCGGACAGGGCCCTACAATGAGCAGTTCTTC
TRBD2	TRBV7-3	once	TRBJ2-2	CASSSGGSGELFF	TGTGCCAGCAGCTCCGGGGGGTCTGGGGAGCTGTTTTTT
TRBD1	TRBV20-1	.	TRBJ1-4	CSAREGTVGEKLFF	TGCAGTGCTAGAGAAGGGACAGTGGGCGAAAAACTGTTTTTT
.	TRBV12-3/TRBV12-4	few	TRBJ2-1	CASRELVGEQFF	TGTGCCAGCAGAGAACTAGTAGGCGAGCAGTTCTTC
TRBD1	TRBV12-3/TRBV12-4	few	TRBJ1-5	CASTGQGAFQPQHF	TGTGCCAGCACGGGACAGGGGGCTTTTCAGCCCCAGCATTTT
TRBD2	TRBV7-2	few	TRBJ2-7	CASSLANSGRAYF	TGTGCCAGCAGCTTAGCAAACAGCGGGAGGGCCTACTTC
.	TRBV5-1	.	TRBJ2-7	CASSLGAGRIFEQYF	TGCGCCAGCAGCTTAGGAGCAGGGCGAATTTTTGAGCAGTACTTC
TRBD2	TRBV7-6	few	TRBJ2-7	CASSPQRGVQDEQYF	TGTGCCAGCAGCCCCCAGCGGGGAGTACAGGACGAGCAGTACTTC
.	TRBV10-2	few	TRBJ2-7	CASSNEAWQGNYEQYF	TGCGCCAGCAGCAATGAAGCATGGCAGGGCAACTACGAGCAGTACTTC
TRBD2	TRBV3-1	few	TRBJ2-1	CASSQDWTRANEQFF	TGTGCCAGCAGCCAAGATTGGACTAGAGCGAATGAGCAGTTCTTC
TRBD2	TRBV6-2/TRBV6-3	.	TRBJ2-1	CASSYSEREGPRYNEQFF	TGTGCCAGCAGTTACTCTGAGCGGGAGGGCCCTCGGTACAATGAGCAGTTCTTC
.	TRBV20-1	.	TRBJ2-5	CSARGSSGETQYF	TGCAGTGCTAGGGGTAGCTCCGGGGAGACCCAGTACTTC
TRBD2	TRBV30	.	TRBJ2-3	CAWSVRASGRGEDTQYF	TGTGCCTGGAGTGTACGGGCTAGCGGGAGGGGGGAAGATACGCAGTATTTT
.	TRBV6-2/TRBV6-3	.	TRBJ2-7	CASNLGGGAEQYF	TGTGCCAGCAACTTGGGAGGGGGCGCGGAGCAGTACTTC
.	TRBV7-3	.	TRBJ2-3	CASSLDSTNTQYF	TGTGCCAGCAGCTTGGACAGCACTAATACGCAGTATTTT
TRBD1	TRBV12-3/TRBV12-4	.	TRBJ1-1	CASSFRQGIVTEAFF	TGTGCCAGCAGTTTTAGACAGGGGATCGTTACTGAAGCTTTCTTT
.	TRBV7-9	once	TRBJ1-1	CASSFEKTEAFF	TGTGCCAGCAGCTTTGAGAAGACTGAAGCTTTCTTT